This T cell receptor (beta chain) originates from a study of blood T cell repertoires in COVID-19. Cohort placement rested on clinical history that participants reported themselves. Sequencing was performed with immunoSEQ multiplex PCR; in TCRdb, only in-frame clones are kept and a portion is missing. The data hold about 280,000 clones, with roughly 80% observed a single time. CDR1 is MDHEN, CDR2 SYDVKM, per germline. The CDR3 covers 12 residues. Trimming cost V 10 bases and J 6 bases; bases outside gene matches: 5. This TCR was sampled from a man aged 35-49 years who had been exposed to COVID-19. The sample was PBMCs or T cells enriched from blood (not recorded which). V usage is TRBV28 and J usage is TRBJ1-2, with 10 positions matching TRBD1. In nucleotides, the CDR3 is TGTGCCATAAGAGGGACAGGGGATGGCTACACCTTC. Residues: CAIRGTGDGYTF.